Many counts were recorded for the clone carrying this T cell receptor (beta chain). Its target is unknown. The data were obtained in a study of identical twins. Notes on the study in general: Fewer insertions characterized abundant cord blood beta clonotypes, whereas memory repertoires showed none.

The CDR3 sequence is 15 residues long. Germline V CDR1 and CDR2: SGHTA, FQGNSA. The germline V and J ends were trimmed by 0 bases and 4 bases, with 10 bases remaining between them. Only healthy Caucasians were enrolled as donors. Unique molecular identifiers were present on the cDNA, which also gained a universal primer site by template switching. Using its own MiXCR run on the 5' RACE reads, TCRdb lists one record per CDR3 protein. The table has hundreds of thousands of distinct CDR3 sequences, roughly 6% seen once. This rearrangement joins TRBV7-2 to TRBJ2-1; D is undetermined. The sample comprised naive T cells sorted from blood. The clonotype comes from a man aged 18-30 years in good health. The CDR3 here is CASSLAVGRYNEQFF. In nucleotides, the CDR3 is TGTGCCAGCAGCTTAGCTGTAGGGCGGTACAATGAGCAGTTCTTC.